Listed here is a single TCR beta chain. Its matching antigen is unknown. This sample is part of a study of cytomegalovirus exposure and HLA in healthy donors. Whole-study findings and limits: According to reports, the classifier identified cytomegalovirus status with high specificity and sensitivity. Presence/absence analysis assumed near-uniform sequencing depth across donors.

The PCR contained 60 Vbeta and 13 Jbeta primers. Using immunoSEQ multiplex PCR, the repertoire was profiled, and TCRdb retains in-frame clones only, with some absent. The sample records about 220,000 clones, approximately 80% being singletons. The sample taken for sequencing was PBMCs. The receptor was isolated from a boy between 2 and 10 years old in good health and CMV-seronegative.

Here the CDR3 DNA reads TGTGCCAGCAGCTCGGGGGGGGACAATCAGCCCCAGCATTTT. Translation gives CASSSGGDNQPQHF. This sequence joins TRBV27 and TRBJ1-5, with a weak D call TRBD1 (5 bases). The CDR3 totals 14 residues. V was trimmed by 6 bases and J by 3 bases, leaving 12 bases between them. From germline, CDR1 is MNHEY and CDR2 SMNVEV (reference sequence).